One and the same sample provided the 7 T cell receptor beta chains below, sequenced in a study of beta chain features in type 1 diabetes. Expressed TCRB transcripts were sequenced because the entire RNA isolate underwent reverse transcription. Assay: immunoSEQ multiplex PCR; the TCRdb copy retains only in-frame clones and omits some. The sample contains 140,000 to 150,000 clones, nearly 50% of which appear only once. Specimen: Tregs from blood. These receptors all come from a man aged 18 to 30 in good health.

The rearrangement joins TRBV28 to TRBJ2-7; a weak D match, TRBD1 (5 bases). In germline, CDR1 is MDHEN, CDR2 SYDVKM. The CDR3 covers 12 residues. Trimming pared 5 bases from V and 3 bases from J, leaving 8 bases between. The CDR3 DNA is TGTGCCAGCAGTGTGCAGGGCTACGAGCAGTACTTC. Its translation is CASSVQGYEQYF. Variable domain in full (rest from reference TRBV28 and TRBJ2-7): DVKVTQSSRYLVKRTGEKVFLECVQDMDHENMFWYRQDPGLGLRLIYFSYDVKMKEKGDIPEGYSVSREKKERFSLILESASTNQTSMYLCASSVQGYEQYFGPGTRLTVT.

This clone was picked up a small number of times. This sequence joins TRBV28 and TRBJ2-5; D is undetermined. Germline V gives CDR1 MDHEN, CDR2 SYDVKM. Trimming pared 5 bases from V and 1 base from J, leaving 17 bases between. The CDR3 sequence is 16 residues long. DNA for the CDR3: TGTGCCAGCAGTCTCTCTGGGCCGCCCACCCAAGAGACCCAGTACTTC. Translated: CASSLSGPPTQETQYF.

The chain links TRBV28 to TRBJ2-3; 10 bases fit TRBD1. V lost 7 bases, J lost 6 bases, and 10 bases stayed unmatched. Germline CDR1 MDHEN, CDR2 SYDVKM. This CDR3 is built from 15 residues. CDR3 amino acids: CASIPDGTGVDTQYF. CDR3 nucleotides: TGTGCCAGCATTCCGGATGGGACAGGGGTTGATACGCAGTATTTT.

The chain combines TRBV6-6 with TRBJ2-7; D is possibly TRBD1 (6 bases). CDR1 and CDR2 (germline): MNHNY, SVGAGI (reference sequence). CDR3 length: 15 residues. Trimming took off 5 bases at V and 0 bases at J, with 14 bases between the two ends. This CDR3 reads CASSPLRGGSYEQYF. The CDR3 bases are TGTGCCAGCAGTCCTCTAAGAGGGGGCTCCTACGAGCAGTACTTC.

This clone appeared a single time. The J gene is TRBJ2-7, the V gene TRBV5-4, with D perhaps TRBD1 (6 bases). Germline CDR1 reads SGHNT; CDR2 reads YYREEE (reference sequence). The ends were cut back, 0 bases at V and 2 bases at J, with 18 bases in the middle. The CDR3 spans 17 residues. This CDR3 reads CASSLVPGALPTYEQYF. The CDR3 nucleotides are TGTGCCAGCAGCTTGGTTCCAGGGGCGCTACCGACCTACGAGCAGTACTTC.

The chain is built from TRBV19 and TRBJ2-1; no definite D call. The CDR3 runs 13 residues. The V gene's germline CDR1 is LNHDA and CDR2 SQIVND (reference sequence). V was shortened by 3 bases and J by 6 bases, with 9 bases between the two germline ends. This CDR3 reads CASSMMRGNEQFF. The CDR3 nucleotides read TGTGCCAGTAGTATGATGCGTGGCAATGAGCAGTTCTTC.

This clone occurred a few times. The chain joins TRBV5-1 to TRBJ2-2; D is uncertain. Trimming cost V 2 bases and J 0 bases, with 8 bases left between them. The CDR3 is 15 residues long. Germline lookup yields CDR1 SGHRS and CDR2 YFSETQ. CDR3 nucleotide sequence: TGCGCCAGCAGCTTTCTATCATCGAACACCGGGGAGCTGTTTTTT. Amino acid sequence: CASSFLSSNTGELFF.